Listed here are 11 T cell receptor beta chains from one sample, sequenced in a study of shared clonotypes between healthy human individuals (dated by TCRdb to 2020 to 2021). The method behind the library was the immunoSEQ multiplex PCR assay. TCRdb's version of the immuneACCESS table is confined to in-frame rearrangements and falls short of the full clone set. An unresolved V gene accounts for under half of the shortfall where checked; the remainder is of unknown origin. The sample table holds around 500,000 clones, of which around 75% were seen once. Jointly, the top ten make up about 13% of the sample. Sequencing used PBMCs. The receptor set was obtained from a woman aged 40 to 50 in good health. Some clones in this sample may be carry-over from other donors' samples.

CDR3: CASSLQRARRDTQYF. In DNA form, the CDR3 reads TGTGCCAGCAGTCTACAGCGGGCTAGGCGGGATACGCAGTATTTT. J is TRBJ2-3 and V is TRBV27, with a possible D match to TRBD2 (6 bases). Germline loops: CDR1 MNHEY, CDR2 SMNVEV (reference sequence). Trimming removed 5 bases from V and 6 bases from J, with 18 bases in between. This CDR3 contains 15 residues.

DNA of the CDR3: TGTGCCAGCAGTGAAGCGAGGGCGACATTCTACGAGCAGTACTTC. Encoded protein: CASSEARATFYEQYF. V is TRBV6-1 and J is TRBJ2-7, with D possibly being TRBD2 (5 bases). The V end was cut by 0 bases, the J end by 3 bases, with 12 bases between. Germline CDR1 is MNHNS and CDR2 is SASEGT. The CDR3 runs 15 residues.

This chain uses TRBV10-3 with TRBJ2-5; possible D gene TRBD1, 6 bases. Germline V gene lookup returns CDR1 ENHRY and CDR2 SYGVKD. The CDR3 has 13 residues. V was cut by 10 bases and J by 2 bases, with 14 bases left in between. The CDR3 DNA is TGTGCCACCGAACAGGGTGGGCAAGAGACCCAGTACTTC. It encodes CATEQGGQETQYF.

This chain joins TRBV7-9 and TRBJ2-7; D not resolved. CDR1 is SEHNR, CDR2 FQNEAQ, per germline (reference sequence). This CDR3 is 14 amino acids long. Trimming left V 1 base short and J 0 bases short, with 7 bases between. The CDR3 coding sequence is TGTGCCAGCAGCTTAGACGACGCCTCCTACGAGCAGTACTTC. Its translation: CASSLDDASYEQYF.

The CDR3 nucleotides read TGTGCCAGCAGCTTTCGGCGGGCTACGTACGATACGCAGTATTTT. Protein: CASSFRRATYDTQYF. This chain joins TRBV11-1 and TRBJ2-3, with D tentatively TRBD2 (5 bases). V dropped 3 bases and J dropped 6 bases, with 16 bases sitting between them. Germline CDR1 SGHAT, CDR2 FQDESV (reference sequence). CDR3 length equals 15 residues.

The chain joins TRBV11-3 to TRBJ2-2; a weak D match, TRBD2 (5 bases). In germline, CDR1 is SGHNT, CDR2 YENEEA. CDR3 length equals 15 residues. Trimming took off 3 bases at V and 4 bases at J, with 12 bases between the two ends. The CDR3 DNA reads as TGTGCCAGCAGCTTTGGGGTAGCGACCACCGGGGAGCTGTTTTTT. Its translation: CASSFGVATTGELFF.

V and J are TRBV25-1 and TRBJ2-5; the D call may be TRBD1 or TRBD2 (5 bases each). V lost 3 bases to trimming and J lost 1 base, with 9 bases between them. Per the germline V gene, CDR1 is MGHDK and CDR2 is SYGVNS. There are 14 residues in the CDR3. This CDR3 reads CASSDPGTQETQYF. CDR3 DNA sequence: TGTGCCAGCAGTGATCCCGGGACCCAAGAGACCCAGTACTTC.

This chain links TRBV5-1 with TRBJ2-7; 13 bases align to TRBD2. Germline V lookup: CDR1 SGHRS, CDR2 YFSETQ. The V segment lost 4 bases and the J segment 3 bases; nucleotides outside the gene matches: 10. The CDR3 has 17 residues. Here the CDR3 DNA reads TGCGCCAGCAGCGGAACTAGCGGGAGGGCCTTTATCTACGAGCAGTACTTC. This gives the protein CASSGTSGRAFIYEQYF. Full variable domain (rest looked up from reference TRBV5-1 and TRBJ2-7): KAGVTQTPRYLIKTRGQQVTLSCSPISGHRSVSWYQQTPGQGLQFLFEYFSETQRNKGNFPGRFSGRQFSNSRSEMNVSTLELGDSALYLCASSGTSGRAFIYEQYFGPGTRLTVT.

This chain connects TRBV10-3 to TRBJ2-1; 8 nucleotides match TRBD2. Losses at the gene ends were 4 bases for V and 7 bases for J; bases not matched to a gene: 6. Germline V gene data show CDR1 as ENHRY and CDR2 as SYGVKD. The length of the CDR3 is 14 residues. The CDR3 protein is CAISGESGRNEQFF. CDR3 nucleotides: TGTGCCATCAGTGGAGAGAGCGGGAGAAATGAGCAGTTCTTC.

CDR3 sequence: CASSGAGVPGELFF. Here the CDR3 DNA reads TGTGCCAGTTCCGGGGCGGGAGTACCCGGGGAGCTGTTTTTT. The chain couples TRBV6-5 to TRBJ2-2; 7 positions match TRBD2. The CDR3 extends over 14 amino acids. V was clipped by 9 bases and J by 6 bases; unmatched bases: 10. CDR1 MNHEY and CDR2 SVGAGI come from the germline V gene.

This clone was seen more than once but under ten times. The identical CDR3 is also encoded by other nucleotide sequences in the sample. The V call is TRBV6-5, the J call TRBJ2-1; 8 positions agree with TRBD2. Germline V gene lookup returns CDR1 MNHEY and CDR2 SVGAGI. This CDR3 comprises 16 residues. V was clipped by 0 bases and J by 0 bases; unmatched bases: 1. CDR3 region: CASSYSSGSSYNEQFF. The CDR3 DNA reads TGTGCCAGCAGTTACTCGAGCGGGAGCTCCTACAATGAGCAGTTCTTC.